One sample yielded the 24 T cell receptor beta chains listed below, sequenced in a study of T cell repertoires in cytomegalovirus infection. TCRdb processed the reads anew with MiXCR; each CDR3 protein has one entry. This table has 400,000 or so distinct CDR3 sequences, over 15% appearing once. The source material was PBMCs. These receptors were collected from a human donor in good health (CMV status not recorded). Some clones in this sample may be carry-over from other donors' samples.

This clonotype showed up many times. This chain connects TRBV2 to TRBJ2-3; 12 bases are shared with TRBD2. Germline V lookup: CDR1 SNHLY, CDR2 FYNNEI. The CDR3 is 14 amino acids. V lost 10 bases to trimming and J lost 10 bases; unmatched junction nucleotides: 12. The CDR3 DNA reads TGTGCCACTACGGGAAGGACTAGCGGGGTCTCGCAGTATTTT. Translation gives CATTGRTSGVSQYF.

Many counts were recorded for this clonotype. V usage is TRBV7-2 and J usage is TRBJ2-7; TRBD2 might be the D (6 bases). Germline V CDR1 and CDR2: SGHTA, FQGNSA. The CDR3 loop spans 14 amino acids. The V and J ends lost 6 bases and 9 bases respectively, with 21 bases between them. The CDR3 here is CASRTSGAPTGQYF. CDR3 DNA: TGTGCCAGCAGGACATCGGGAGCGCCAACCGGGCAGTACTTC. Combining the CDR3 with reference TRBV7-2 and TRBJ2-7 gives the whole variable domain GAGVSQSPSNKVTEKGKDVELRCDPISGHTALYWYRQSLGQGLEFLIYFQGNSAPDKSGLPSDRFSAERTGGSVSTLTIQRTQQEDSAVYLCASRTSGAPTGQYFGPGTRLTVT.

The genes are TRBV7-9 and TRBJ1-4; 9 bases are a match to TRBD1. The germline V gene has CDR1 SEHNR and CDR2 FQNEAQ (reference sequence). Trimming removed 4 bases from V and 7 bases from J; junction bases left unmatched: 4. The CDR3 is 14 residues long. CDR3 in amino acids: CASSWTGDLEKLFF. The CDR3 region has the DNA TGTGCCAGCAGCTGGACAGGGGACCTTGAAAAACTGTTTTTT.

This clonotype was observed a handful of times. This chain joins TRBV7-9 and TRBJ2-7; no clear D gene. The germline V and J ends were trimmed by 1 base and 3 bases, with 7 bases remaining between them. The CDR3 totals 13 residues. Germline CDR1 is SEHNR and CDR2 is FQNEAQ (reference sequence). Here the CDR3 DNA reads TGTGCCAGCAGCTTAGTAACAGACTACGAGCAGTACTTC. It codes for CASSLVTDYEQYF.

Ten or more counts support this clonotype. The chain carries TRBV7-2 and TRBJ1-3, with no clear D. CDR1 SGHTA and CDR2 FQGNSA come from the germline V gene. The CDR3 length is 16 residues. With 1 base removed from V and 0 bases from J, the gap between germline ends came to 10 bases. The CDR3 nucleotides read TGTGCCAGCAGCTTAGTTGTGGCTAGCTCTGGAAACACCATATATTTT. Its protein product is CASSLVVASSGNTIYF.

This clonotype was found many times. The chain carries TRBV7-2 and TRBJ2-5; TRBD2 matches 8 bases. V lost 0 bases, J lost 5 bases, and 5 bases stayed unmatched. Looked up from germline, CDR1 is SGHTA and CDR2 is FQGNSA. The CDR3 contains 15 residues. DNA of the CDR3: TGTGCCAGCAGCTTAGCTGCGGGGGGCAGCGAGACCCAGTACTTC. Its translation is CASSLAAGGSETQYF.

This clonotype came up many times. This chain links TRBV7-2 with TRBJ1-3; D may be TRBD1 (5 bases). This CDR3 is built from 15 residues. Between the trimmed V and J ends, which lost 6 bases and 4 bases, there was a span of 16 bases. Germline CDR1 is SGHTA and CDR2 is FQGNSA. The CDR3 loop is CASSFGGLGGNTIYF. The CDR3 nucleotides are TGTGCCAGCAGTTTCGGGGGACTGGGGGGAAACACCATATATTTT.

This clonotype was detected a few times. V gene TRBV12-3 or TRBV12-4 combines with J gene TRBJ2-7; D uncertain. The CDR3 length is 17 residues. Trimming cost V 2 bases and J 4 bases, with 21 bases left between them. The CDR3 reads CASSLRLRRDWVYEQYF. Written as DNA, the CDR3 is TGTGCCAGCAGTTTAAGACTTAGAAGGGATTGGGTATACGAGCAGTACTTC.

The gene calls are TRBV10-3 and TRBJ2-7, with D hard to call. Germline assignment: CDR1 ENHRY and CDR2 SYGVKD. Deletions cut 2 bases from V and 0 bases from J, with 5 bases between. This CDR3 is built from 13 residues. The CDR3 DNA reads as TGTGCCATCAGTGAGAGTAGCTCCTACGAGCAGTACTTC. Translating it yields CAISESSSYEQYF.

The sample holds a few counts of this clonotype. The V call is TRBV2, the J call TRBJ2-2; D may match TRBD1 or TRBD2 (5 bases each). V gave up 4 bases and J gave up 4 bases, with 10 bases separating them. The germline CDR1 and CDR2 sequences are SNHLY and FYNNEI. The CDR3 is 14 residues long. The CDR3 loop is CASSGVRGTGELFF. CDR3 in DNA: TGTGCCAGCAGTGGAGTGAGGGGCACCGGGGAGCTGTTTTTT.

The rearrangement links TRBV7-9 to TRBJ2-5, with TRBD2 matching 10 bases. Per germline, CDR1 SEHNR and CDR2 FQNEAQ (reference sequence). The CDR3 loop spans 16 amino acids. Unmatched junction bases numbered 8, after V lost 4 bases and J lost 3 bases. The CDR3 sequence: CASSSPALAGEETQYF. In DNA, the CDR3 is TGTGCCAGCAGCTCCCCGGCCCTAGCGGGGGAAGAGACCCAGTACTTC.

This clonotype was picked up many times. Written as DNA, the CDR3 is TGTGCCAGCACGGGAGGTTACACCGGGGAGCTGTTTTTT. This encodes CASTGGYTGELFF. The J gene is TRBJ2-2, the V gene TRBV7-2, with TRBD2 matching over 7 bases. The CDR3 covers 13 residues. From germline, CDR1 is SGHTA and CDR2 FQGNSA. With 7 bases clipped from V and 3 bases from J, the junction kept 2 bases outside the gene matches.

This chain connects TRBV3-1 to TRBJ2-5, with D uncertain. V was shortened by 3 bases and J by 1 base, with 12 bases between the two germline ends. This CDR3 region has 15 residues. CDR1 and CDR2 from the germline V gene are LGHDT and YNNKEL (reference sequence). The CDR3 sequence: CASSQNPGTQETQYF. CDR3 bases: TGTGCCAGCAGCCAGAACCCGGGTACCCAAGAGACCCAGTACTTC.

This clonotype was seen many times. V usage is TRBV7-2 and J usage is TRBJ2-5; D not certain. Germline CDR1 is SGHTA and CDR2 is FQGNSA. This CDR3 is built from 14 residues. V was pared by 0 bases and J by 4 bases, with 9 bases between. The DNA for the CDR3 is TGTGCCAGCAGCTTAGCGGCCGTCGGAGAGACCCAGTACTTC. As protein: CASSLAAVGETQYF.

This clonotype was observed at least ten times. The chain carries TRBV7-2 and TRBJ1-2; the D is unclear. CDR1 and CDR2 from the germline V gene are SGHTA and FQGNSA. The length of the CDR3 is 15 residues. V was cut by 0 bases and J by 5 bases, with 13 bases left in between. For the CDR3, the DNA is TGTGCCAGCAGCTTAGCGTTACAGAATCCTTATGGCTACACCTTC. Amino acids: CASSLALQNPYGYTF.

The chain uses TRBV7-9 and TRBJ2-3; 13 bases agree with TRBD2. CDR3 length: 17 amino acids. Germline V gene sequence: CDR1 SEHNR, CDR2 FQNEAQ (reference sequence). The trim removed 4 bases at V and 2 bases at J, leaving 6 bases unmatched. CDR3 sequence (DNA): TGTGCCAGCAGCTCCCGGACTAGCGGGGGATTCACAGATACGCAGTATTTT. Its protein product is CASSSRTSGGFTDTQYF. The full variable domain, with the rest looked up from reference TRBV7-9 and TRBJ2-3, is DTGVSQNPRHKITKRGQNVTFRCDPISEHNRLYWYRQTLGQGPEFLTYFQNEAQLEKSRLLSDRFSAERPKGSFSTLEIQRTEQGDSAMYLCASSSRTSGGFTDTQYFGPGTRLTVL.

V gene TRBV7-9 combines with J gene TRBJ2-5, with D possibly matching TRBD1 (5 bases). The CDR3 is 16 residues long. The germline V and J ends were trimmed by 5 bases and 4 bases, with 20 bases remaining between them. Germline values: CDR1 SEHNR, CDR2 FQNEAQ (reference sequence). This CDR3 reads CASSETQGSFRETQYF. CDR3 DNA sequence: TGTGCCAGCAGCGAAACCCAGGGTAGCTTCCGAGAGACCCAGTACTTC.

In this sample, this clonotype turned up many times. This sequence joins TRBV24-1 and TRBJ2-3; D uncertain. Trimming stripped 9 bases from V and 3 bases from J, with 9 bases between. CDR1 and CDR2 (germline): KGHDR, SFDVKD. This CDR3 is 12 amino acids long. Here the CDR3 DNA reads TGTGCCACCGGAGACGGTACAGATACGCAGTATTTT. It encodes CATGDGTDTQYF.

This clonotype has a handful of counts. V usage is TRBV12-3 or TRBV12-4 and J usage is TRBJ2-1; D is possibly TRBD1 (5 bases). Trimming stripped 6 bases from V and 7 bases from J, with 19 bases between. This CDR3 has 15 residues. The CDR3 nucleotides are TGTGCCAGCAGATCGAGTCAGGGTTTGGGAAATGAGCAGTTCTTC. Residues: CASRSSQGLGNEQFF.

This clonotype has a handful of counts. J is TRBJ1-5 and V is TRBV6-2 or TRBV6-3; 7 positions agree with TRBD1. With V trimmed by 0 bases and J by 6 bases, 17 bases remained unmatched. The CDR3 covers 19 residues. Germline CDR1 is MNHEY and CDR2 is SVGEGT. The CDR3 nucleotides read TGTGCCAGCAGTTACTCGGCCCGGATGACAGGGCGCTTTAGTCAGCCCCAGCATTTT. It codes for CASSYSARMTGRFSQPQHF.

This clonotype was observed a handful of times. V is TRBV5-1 and J is TRBJ1-2; 7 bases match TRBD1. The CDR3 has 17 residues. The germline V gene has CDR1 SGHRS and CDR2 YFSETQ. The trim removed 2 bases at V and 6 bases at J, leaving 16 bases unmatched. CDR3 in DNA: TGCGCCAGCAGCTTAAGAGGGGGGTCCGACAGGGCAGATGGCTACACCTTC. It codes for CASSLRGGSDRADGYTF.

The chain is built from TRBV6-6 and TRBJ2-1, with a weak D call TRBD2 (5 bases). Trimming removed 6 bases at V and 5 bases at J, with 20 bases between. CDR1 and CDR2 (germline): MNHNY, SVGAGI (reference sequence). The CDR3 has 16 amino acids. The chain's CDR3 is CASRPPWSRADNEQFF. Written as DNA, the CDR3 is TGTGCCAGCAGACCGCCGTGGTCGAGGGCGGACAATGAGCAGTTCTTC.

This clonotype was detected a few times. The chain has TRBV10-3 and TRBJ2-2, with D hard to call. CDR1 and CDR2 (germline): ENHRY, SYGVKD. There are 12 residues in the CDR3. V lost 10 bases, J lost 0 bases, and 6 bases lay in between. The CDR3 reads CATQTNTGELFF. The CDR3 DNA sequence: TGTGCCACCCAAACGAACACCGGGGAGCTGTTTTTT.

This clonotype was picked up a small number of times. The rearrangement joins TRBV3-1 to TRBJ2-5; D possibly uses TRBD1 or TRBD2 (5 bases each). Germline V gene sequence: CDR1 LGHDT, CDR2 YNNKEL (reference sequence). V shed 2 bases and J shed 3 bases, with 10 bases lying between them. The CDR3 consists of 14 residues. As DNA, the CDR3 is TGTGCCAGCAGCCAACGGGGCCAGGAAGAGACCCAGTACTTC. This translates into CASSQRGQEETQYF.